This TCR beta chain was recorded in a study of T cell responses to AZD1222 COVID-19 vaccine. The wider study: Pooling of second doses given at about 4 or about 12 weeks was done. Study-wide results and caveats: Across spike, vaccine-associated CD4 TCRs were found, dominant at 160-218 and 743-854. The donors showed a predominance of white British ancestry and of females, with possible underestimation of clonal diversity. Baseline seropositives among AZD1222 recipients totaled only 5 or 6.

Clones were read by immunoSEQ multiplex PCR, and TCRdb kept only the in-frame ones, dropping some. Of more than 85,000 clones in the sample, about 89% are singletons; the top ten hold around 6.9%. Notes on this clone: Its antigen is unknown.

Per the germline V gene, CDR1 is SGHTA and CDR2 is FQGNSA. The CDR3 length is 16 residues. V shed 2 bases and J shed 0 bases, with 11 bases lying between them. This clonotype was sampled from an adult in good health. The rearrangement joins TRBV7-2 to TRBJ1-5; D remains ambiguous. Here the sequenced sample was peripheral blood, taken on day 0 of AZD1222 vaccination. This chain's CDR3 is CASSLFGPVSNQPQHF. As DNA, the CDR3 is TGTGCCAGCAGCTTATTCGGCCCGGTTAGCAATCAGCCCCAGCATTTT.